This is a list of T cell receptor beta chains from one sample in a study of vaccination effects on CD4 cells after COVID-19. Method: immunoSEQ multiplex PCR; TCRdb's copy keeps in-frame clones and lacks some. The table has 25,000 to 30,000 clones, approximately 71% seen once. Their antigens are not known. The material was CD4+ T cells from PBMCs cultured with HCoV-NL63 spike peptides, obtained after COVID-19 vaccination. All receptors derive from a human donor who received a COVID-19 vaccine. Each CDR3 is given with its conserved first and last residue. D genes are given only for firm matches. The listing skips clone size in some rows; elsewhere it reads once, few, many or a size class.

length,V,size,J,D,CDR3,DNA
14,TRBV19,.,TRBJ1-5,.,CASSMDTGNQPQHF,TGTGCCAGTAGTATGGATACTGGCAATCAGCCCCAGCATTTT
14,TRBV6-4,.,TRBJ2-6,.,CASSDNSGANVLTF,TGTGCCAGCAGTGACAACTCTGGGGCCAACGTCCTGACTTTC
15,TRBV3-1/TRBV3-2,.,TRBJ1-5,.,CASSQGTGSNQPQHF,TGTGCCAGCAGCCAAGGAACAGGGAGCAATCAGCCCCAGCATTTT
14,TRBV11-2,.,TRBJ1-3,.,CASSFGGSGNTIYF,TGTGCCAGCAGCTTCGGAGGCTCTGGAAACACCATATATTTT
13,TRBV3-1/TRBV3-2,.,TRBJ1-1,.,CASSNTRYTEAFF,TGTGCCAGCAGCAATACAAGGTACACTGAAGCTTTCTTT
11,TRBV29-1,.,TRBJ1-1,.,CSATRDTEAFF,TGCAGCGCCACCCGCGACACTGAAGCTTTCTTT
13,TRBV6-5,few,TRBJ2-7,.,CASRPGAAHEQYF,TGTGCCAGCAGGCCAGGGGCAGCACACGAGCAGTACTTC
12,TRBV3-1/TRBV3-2,.,TRBJ2-1,.,CASSQSASEQFF,TGTGCCAGCAGCCAGTCAGCGTCTGAGCAGTTCTTC
15,TRBV3-1/TRBV3-2,.,TRBJ2-5,.,CASSLLSAIIETQYF,TGTGCCAGCAGTTTATTGAGCGCAATAATAGAGACCCAGTACTTC
14,TRBV5-1,.,TRBJ1-4,TRBD1,CASSSTGVNEKLFF,TGCGCCAGCAGTTCGACAGGGGTTAATGAAAAACTGTTTTTT
15,TRBV3-1/TRBV3-2,.,TRBJ1-5,.,CASSQAEGRGQPQHF,TGTGCCAGCAGCCAAGCTGAAGGACGGGGTCAGCCCCAGCATTTT
16,TRBV19,.,TRBJ2-2,.,CASSIRARGNTGELFF,TGTGCCAGTAGTATAAGGGCCAGGGGGAACACCGGGGAGCTGTTTTTT
17,TRBV7-8,.,TRBJ2-3,.,CASSLGLHTPSTDTQYF,TGTGCCAGCAGCTTAGGGCTTCACACCCCTAGCACAGATACGCAGTATTTT
12,TRBV6-4,.,TRBJ1-2,.,CASSSTSYGYTF,TGTGCCAGCAGTTCGACAAGCTATGGCTACACCTTC
18,TRBV24-1,.,TRBJ2-1,TRBD2,CATSDRTSEYSSYNEQFF,TGTGCCACCAGTGACCGGACTAGCGAGTACAGTTCCTACAATGAGCAGTTCTTC
13,TRBV2,.,TRBJ1-4,.,CASSQRHGEKLFF,TGTGCCAGCAGTCAACGACATGGTGAAAAACTGTTTTTT
12,TRBV19,few,TRBJ2-7,.,CASAGSPYEQYF,TGTGCCAGCGCAGGGTCTCCCTACGAGCAGTACTTC
15,TRBV11-2,.,TRBJ1-1,.,CASSSNTGTGTEAFF,TGTGCCAGCAGCTCCAATACAGGGACTGGGACTGAAGCTTTCTTT
12,TRBV3-1/TRBV3-2,.,TRBJ1-5,.,CASSHGFQPQHF,TGTGCCAGCAGCCACGGATTCCAGCCCCAGCATTTT
15,TRBV18,once,TRBJ2-3,TRBD2,CASSPGLNLLDTQYF,TGTGCCAGCTCACCGGGACTAAACCTCCTTGATACGCAGTATTTT
13,TRBV2,few,TRBJ1-2,.,CASRGTSNYGYTF,TGTGCCAGCAGGGGGACGTCTAACTATGGCTACACCTTC
17,TRBV4-2,.,TRBJ2-3,TRBD2,CASSQDRGGPLTDTQYF,TGTGCCAGCAGCCAAGATCGGGGGGGTCCTCTGACAGATACGCAGTATTTT
10,TRBV6-5,.,TRBJ2-3,.,CASSGDTQYF,TGTGCCAGCAGCGGCGATACGCAGTATTTT
14,TRBV3-1/TRBV3-2,.,TRBJ1-1,TRBD1,CASSTRQGNTEAFF,TGTGCCAGCAGCACACGACAGGGGAACACTGAAGCTTTCTTT
16,TRBV5-1,.,TRBJ2-5,TRBD2,CASSLQASGAKETQYF,TGCGCCAGCAGCTTGCAGGCTAGCGGGGCAAAAGAGACCCAGTACTTC
14,TRBV11-2,.,TRBJ2-1,.,CASSEGLAYNEQFF,TGTGCCAGCAGCGAGGGGCTAGCCTACAATGAGCAGTTCTTC
13,TRBV7-9,.,TRBJ1-2,.,CASSLESIYGYTF,TGTGCCAGCAGCTTAGAGTCCATCTATGGCTACACCTTC
19,TRBV11-2,.,TRBJ2-4,TRBD2,CASSFRLAGGTVAKNIQYF,TGTGCCAGCAGCTTCCGACTAGCGGGAGGAACTGTAGCCAAAAACATTCAGTACTTC
16,TRBV4-1,once,TRBJ1-4,TRBD1,CASSQDRGTGGEKLFF,TGCGCCAGCAGCCAAGATCGGGGGACAGGGGGCGAAAAACTGTTTTTT
17,TRBV27,once,TRBJ2-1,.,CASSLLAVSDSYNEQFF,TGTGCCAGCAGTTTACTCGCGGTCAGCGACTCCTACAATGAGCAGTTCTTC